Sequencing of this TCR beta chain was carried out in a study of cytomegalovirus exposure and HLA in healthy donors (dated by TCRdb to about 2017). About the investigation overall: According to a later analysis, one platform produced both the 100 to 150 validation repertoires and the 666 repertoires of the first cohort. The study was designed to test whether signatures of past pathogen exposure could be identified by cataloging public T cell receptors. A separate validation cohort of approximately 120 different subjects was used in addition to the 666-subject first cohort. To predict cytomegalovirus infection status, the study brought together high-throughput TCR immunosequencing, statistical association of individual TCRs with disease status, and machine learning. The paper's findings and limits, for the study overall: The study listed approximately 150 TCR beta chains as associated with cytomegalovirus. Across donors, most TCR sequences were observed very rarely, whereas some public TCRs were present in many individuals. All 120 or so repertoires were used to score co-occurrence in the validation cohort in a later analysis, because that analysis had no HLA typing for the cohort. According to the authors, the approach could potentially be generalized to other disease states and immunological phenotypes. Subsequent analysis determined that TCRs grouped into clusters in the first cohort also showed a tendency toward co-occurrence across the roughly 110 validation repertoires, and 94% of cluster scores exceeded 0. Three of the identified cytomegalovirus-associated TCR beta chains were confirmed in vitro to be specific for cytomegalovirus antigens. The classifier was reported to diagnose cytomegalovirus status with high specificity and sensitivity in both the original cohort and the validation cohort.

For this clone: The clone's antigen remains unknown. Per-nucleotide qualities are absent, and no much larger clonotype sits a single base away.

The library was made by the immunoSEQ multiplex PCR assay. Per the original workflow: A statistical classification framework was developed to diagnose cytomegalovirus status using the catalog of TCR beta chain sequences. This is the immuneACCESS table as TCRdb keeps it, with only in-frame sequences that have V and J called. A part of the clones is gone; compared with another copy, unresolved V genes explain less than half, and the rest is unexplained. That table gives V, J and clone size, and the DNA gave D and trimming. The sample table shows approximately 70,000 clones, and 94% are seen once. 3% to 3.5% of the sample comes from the top ten. Taken from cysteine to phenylalanine, the CDR3 has 15 residues. Only the CDR3 DNA stays, 45 bases, in frame from base 1. Sequences MGHRA (CDR1) and YSYEKL (CDR2) are obtained from the germline V gene. After removal of 4 bases from V and 5 bases from J, the junction retains 6 bases not matched to a gene.

Separate from the approximately 700-subject first cohort, the validation cohort of around 130 subjects was the group to which the donors belonged. Sequencing was performed on PBMCs. Recombination connected TRBV4-1 to TRBJ2-2; 8 nucleotides in the junction match TRBD2. This clonotype originated in a woman aged 18-29 years in good health and CMV-seropositive. The CDR3 has the sequence CASSRGLDLTGELFF. The nucleotides are TGCGCCAGCAGCCGGGGACTAGATCTTACCGGGGAGCTGTTTTTT.